This T cell receptor (beta chain) was found in a study of CD8+CD57+ T cells in acquired aplastic anemia. The authors sequenced patients whose flow cytometry had shown CD8+CD57+ cell expansion. This CDR3 is 16 amino acids long. Germline V gives CDR1 SGHAT, CDR2 FQDESV (reference sequence). Genomic DNA, the template, was used for profiling of the TCR beta VDJ and CDR3. Each CDR3 protein is one row after TCRdb ran MiXCR on the reads. This table has just over 450,000 distinct CDR3 sequences, under 40% appearing once. This clonotype appeared a few times. At one boundary the junction diverges from the germline segment, which might be a read error.

What was sequenced was sorted CD4+, CD8+, or CD8+CD57+ T cells (not recorded which) from PBMCs. The chain uses TRBV11-1 and TRBJ1-6, with D perhaps TRBD1 (5 bases). The receptor was isolated from a human donor with aplastic anemia. For the CDR3, the DNA is TGTGCCAGCAGTTTAGGGGCCGGGACCTCTAATTCACCCCTCCACTTT. Its translation: CASSLGAGTSNSPLHF.